The clone carrying this T cell receptor (beta chain) was seen just once. No antigen is known for it. The source of the sample is a study of vaccination and CD4 T cells after COVID-19. Regarding time point: late sampling 161 to 241 days after vaccination in a few convalescent patients. Treatment described: approximately 9-day PBMC culture with coronavirus spike peptide pools or control peptides (ViraFEST assay). Expansion of antigen-specific T cells with peptide pools by ViraFEST preceded sequencing of TCRs. An Oncomine TCR Beta short-read assay was used to sequence the DNA from cultured CD4+ T cells. TCRdb ran MiXCR on the PCR reads and lists one entry per CDR3 protein. The sample lists some 17,000 distinct CDR3 sequences, under 55% occurring once. This clonotype originated in a human donor who had recovered from COVID-19. Here the sequenced sample was CD4+ T cells from blood, cultured in vitro, taken about 7 months after SARS-CoV-2 vaccination.

The CDR3 bases are TGTGCCAGCAGCCCCAGGACAGGGGGTATCACTGAAGCTTTCTTT. Amino acids: CASSPRTGGITEAFF. V and J are TRBV5-5 and TRBJ1-1; 10 bases are a match to TRBD1. Trimming removed 4 bases from V and 4 bases from J; junction bases left unmatched: 7. The CDR3 sequence is 15 residues long. Looked up from germline, CDR1 is SGHKS and CDR2 is YYEKEE (reference sequence). Based on the CDR3 plus reference TRBV5-5 and TRBJ1-1, the full variable domain is DAGVTQSPTHLIKTRGQQVTLRCSPISGHKSVSWYQQVLGQGPQFIFQYYEKEERGRGNFPDRFSARQFPNYSSELNVNALLLGDSALYLCASSPRTGGITEAFFGQGTRLTVV.